Listed below are T cell receptor beta chains from one sample, sequenced in a study of blood T cells in healthy people across ages. Each CDR3 protein gets one entry after TCRdb re-called the 5' RACE reads with MiXCR. The sample yields 800,000 to 1,300,000 distinct CDR3 sequences, under 30% seen once. These data were also filed under a second study, of T cells of mothers and their children.

The sample consisted of blood. The receptors were gathered from a girl aged 2-15 years in good health. Each CDR3 is given with its conserved first and last residue. A D gene is named only where the DNA matches it firmly. Only some rows state a clone size, as once, few, many or a class for expanded clones.

d_call clone_size j_call v_call cdr3_aa cdr3_nt
. . TRBJ2-5 TRBV12-3/TRBV12-4 CASSSWETEETQYF TGTGCCAGCAGTTCCTGGGAGACTGAAGAGACCCAGTACTTC
TRBD2 few TRBJ2-3 TRBV6-1 CASRESGLAGHTQYF TGTGCCAGCAGAGAAAGCGGGCTAGCGGGGCATACGCAGTATTTT
. . TRBJ2-3 TRBV12-3/TRBV12-4 CASTRGGIRDTQYF TGTGCCAGCACAAGGGGGGGCATTAGAGATACGCAGTATTTT
. . TRBJ2-1 TRBV27 CASSFSDVYNEQFF TGTGCCAGCAGTTTCTCGGACGTCTACAATGAGCAGTTCTTC
. . TRBJ1-5 TRBV12-3/TRBV12-4 CASSYLGPQHF TGTGCCAGCAGTTACTTAGGACCCCAGCATTTT
TRBD1 few TRBJ1-2 TRBV29-1 CSVEGGQPYGYTF TGCAGCGTTGAAGGGGGACAGCCCTATGGCTACACCTTC
. . TRBJ1-4 TRBV28 CASSFSLNEKLFF TGTGCCAGCAGTTTCTCGCTTAATGAAAAACTGTTTTTT
. . TRBJ1-5 TRBV7-2 CASSGTAFSNQPQHF TGTGCCAGCAGCGGTACAGCTTTTAGCAATCAGCCCCAGCATTTT
. . TRBJ2-2 TRBV29-1 CSVVKAGELFF TGCAGCGTGGTGAAAGCCGGGGAGCTGTTTTTT
. few TRBJ2-3 TRBV25-1 CASSDTGRDTQYF TGTGCCAGCAGTGATACAGGGAGAGATACGCAGTATTTT
TRBD1 . TRBJ1-1 TRBV13 CASSIRQGDTEAFF TGTGCCAGCAGCATTCGACAGGGGGACACTGAAGCTTTCTTT
. few TRBJ1-4 TRBV6-1 CASTPGHPGEEKLFF TGTGCCAGCACCCCCGGACACCCGGGAGAGGAAAAACTGTTTTTT
. many TRBJ1-1 TRBV10-2 CASSGGNTEAFF TGCGCCAGCAGTGGGGGAAACACTGAAGCTTTCTTT
. few TRBJ2-7 TRBV7-2 CASSLRLSPDADEQYF TGTGCCAGCAGCTTAAGGTTATCCCCGGACGCGGACGAGCAGTACTTC
. . TRBJ2-4 TRBV6-1 CASSEGRSGLQNIQYF TGTGCCAGCAGTGAAGGAAGGTCCGGGCTTCAAAACATTCAGTACTTC
. many TRBJ1-1 TRBV5-1 CASSLAGTANTEAFF TGTGCCAGCAGCTTAGCCGGGACGGCGAACACTGAAGCTTTCTTT
. few TRBJ1-2 TRBV6-4 CASSPEGGPNYGYTF TGTGCCAGCAGCCCCGAGGGAGGCCCCAACTATGGCTACACCTTC
. . TRBJ1-2 TRBV4-3 CASSQERADMGYGYTF TGCGCCAGCAGCCAAGAGAGGGCAGACATGGGATATGGCTACACCTTC
. . TRBJ2-3 TRBV20-1 CSASTSERNTDTQYF TGCAGTGCTAGTACCAGTGAGCGGAACACAGATACGCAGTATTTT
. . TRBJ1-2 TRBV6-2/TRBV6-3 CASTHPQGWVGYTF TGTGCCAGCACCCACCCGCAGGGTTGGGTTGGCTACACCTTC
. few TRBJ2-1 TRBV5-1 CASSYTSRMGVNEQFF TGCGCCAGCAGCTATACCTCCAGGATGGGCGTCAATGAGCAGTTCTTC
. few TRBJ1-1 TRBV15 CATSSGFLNTEAFF TGTGCCACCAGCAGTGGCTTTTTGAACACTGAAGCTTTCTTT
. few TRBJ1-1 TRBV20-1 CSAGGRATEAFF TGCAGTGCCGGGGGGAGGGCTACTGAAGCTTTCTTT
. . TRBJ2-2 TRBV7-2 CATTIIRGELFF TGTGCCACCACAATAATCCGCGGGGAGCTGTTTTTT
. few TRBJ2-1 TRBV9 CASSVGAGKVYNEQFF TGTGCCAGCAGCGTGGGTGCAGGGAAAGTTTACAATGAGCAGTTCTTC
. . TRBJ1-2 TRBV2 CASSDAGLGYTF TGTGCCAGCAGTGATGCAGGGCTGGGCTACACCTTC
. . TRBJ1-3 TRBV20-1 CSASLFGGNTIYF TGCAGTGCTAGTTTGTTCGGCGGAAACACCATATATTTT
TRBD1 few TRBJ2-7 TRBV6-5 CASRMSGQMGEQYF TGTGCCAGCCGTATGTCGGGACAGATGGGCGAGCAGTACTTC
. . TRBJ2-1 TRBV20-1 CSARDDSADDNEQFF TGCAGTGCTAGAGACGACTCGGCGGATGACAATGAGCAGTTCTTC
. . TRBJ1-4 TRBV7-2 CASSPSGINEKLFF TGTGCCAGCAGCCCCAGCGGAATCAATGAAAAACTGTTTTTT
TRBD1 . TRBJ2-3 TRBV27 CASRSTGATQYF TGTGCCAGCAGAAGTACAGGGGCTACGCAGTATTTT
. many TRBJ1-1 TRBV20-1 CSATTTLGTQAGEAFF TGCAGTGCTACAACGACTTTGGGGACCCAAGCGGGGGAAGCTTTCTTT
TRBD2 few TRBJ2-1 TRBV28 CASSLQAGGNEQFF TGTGCCAGCAGTCTCCAAGCGGGGGGCAATGAGCAGTTCTTC
. . TRBJ1-2 TRBV25-1 CASSDAGYGYTF TGTGCCAGCAGTGATGCAGGGTATGGCTACACCTTC
. . TRBJ1-2 TRBV29-1 CSVTQGRGAGYTF TGCAGCGTTACCCAGGGGAGAGGAGCTGGCTACACCTTC
. . TRBJ1-6 TRBV7-2 CASSLRGLMALHF TGTGCCAGCAGCTTAAGGGGCCTGATGGCCCTCCACTTT
TRBD2 . TRBJ2-5 TRBV29-1 CSWTSSQETQYF TGCAGTTGGACTAGCAGCCAAGAGACCCAGTACTTC
. . TRBJ2-7 TRBV10-2 CASSESIYEQYF TGCGCCAGCAGTGAGTCGATTTACGAGCAGTACTTC
. . TRBJ1-5 TRBV5-1 CASSLGQTSNQPQHF TGCGCCAGCAGCTTGGGGCAGACTAGCAATCAGCCCCAGCATTTT
. few TRBJ1-3 TRBV12-3/TRBV12-4 CASSFFAAINHGNTIYF TGTGCCAGCAGTTTCTTTGCGGCGATAAACCATGGAAACACCATATATTTT
. . TRBJ1-1 TRBV29-1 CSVVLMTTEAFF TGCAGCGTTGTGCTGATGACGACTGAAGCTTTCTTT
. . TRBJ1-1 TRBV6-5 CASSLSPNRALMAHTEAFF TGTGCCAGCAGTTTGTCGCCAAACCGGGCCCTGATGGCTCACACTGAAGCTTTCTTT
. few TRBJ2-4 TRBV4-1 CASSQSDIQYF TGCGCCAGCAGCCAGTCGGACATTCAGTACTTC
TRBD2 . TRBJ2-7 TRBV20-1 CSATLAGVTYEQYF TGCAGTGCAACCTTAGCGGGAGTCACGTACGAGCAGTACTTC
TRBD1 . TRBJ1-1 TRBV7-2 CASSEQGQGNTEAFF TGTGCCAGCAGCGAACAGGGACAGGGGAACACTGAAGCTTTCTTT
. . TRBJ2-5 TRBV20-1 CSARDPAEETQYF TGCAGTGCTAGAGATCCAGCGGAAGAGACCCAGTACTTC
. . TRBJ2-6 TRBV7-6 CASSSFRTTSGANVLTF TGTGCCAGCAGTTCATTTCGGACAACCTCTGGGGCCAACGTCCTGACTTTC